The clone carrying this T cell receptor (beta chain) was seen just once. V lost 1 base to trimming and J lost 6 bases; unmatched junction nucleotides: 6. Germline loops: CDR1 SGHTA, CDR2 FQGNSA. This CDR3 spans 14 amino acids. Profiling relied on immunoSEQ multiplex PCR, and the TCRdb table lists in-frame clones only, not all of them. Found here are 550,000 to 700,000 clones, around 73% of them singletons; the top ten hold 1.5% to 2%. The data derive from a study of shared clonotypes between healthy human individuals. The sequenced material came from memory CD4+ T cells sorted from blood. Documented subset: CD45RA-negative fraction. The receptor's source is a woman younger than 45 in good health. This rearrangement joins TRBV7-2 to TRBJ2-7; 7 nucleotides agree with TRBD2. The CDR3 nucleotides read TGTGCCAGCAGCTTAGGGCGGGAGAGGGGCGAGCAGTACTTC. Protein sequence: CASSLGRERGEQYF. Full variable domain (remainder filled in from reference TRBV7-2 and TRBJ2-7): GAGVSQSPSNKVTEKGKDVELRCDPISGHTALYWYRQSLGQGLEFLIYFQGNSAPDKSGLPSDRFSAERTGGSVSTLTIQRTQQEDSAVYLCASSLGRERGEQYFGPGTRLTVT.